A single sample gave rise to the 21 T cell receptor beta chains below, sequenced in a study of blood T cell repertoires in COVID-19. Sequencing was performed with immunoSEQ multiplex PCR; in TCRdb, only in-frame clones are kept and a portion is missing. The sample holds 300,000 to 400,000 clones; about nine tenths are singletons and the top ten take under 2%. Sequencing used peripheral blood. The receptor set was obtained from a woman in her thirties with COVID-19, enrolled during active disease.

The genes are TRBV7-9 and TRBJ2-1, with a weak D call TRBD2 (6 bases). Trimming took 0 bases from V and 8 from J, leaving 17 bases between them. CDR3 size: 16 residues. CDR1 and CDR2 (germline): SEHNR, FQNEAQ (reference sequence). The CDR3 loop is CASSLADGGVSDEQFF. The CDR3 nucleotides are TGTGCCAGCAGCTTAGCGGATGGCGGGGTTTCCGATGAGCAGTTCTTC.

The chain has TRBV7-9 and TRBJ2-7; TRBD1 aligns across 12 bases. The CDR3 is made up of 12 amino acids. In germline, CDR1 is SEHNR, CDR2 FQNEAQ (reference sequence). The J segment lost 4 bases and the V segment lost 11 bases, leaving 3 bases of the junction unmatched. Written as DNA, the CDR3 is TGTGCCGGGGGACAGGGGGCTTACGAGCAGTACTTC. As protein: CAGGQGAYEQYF.

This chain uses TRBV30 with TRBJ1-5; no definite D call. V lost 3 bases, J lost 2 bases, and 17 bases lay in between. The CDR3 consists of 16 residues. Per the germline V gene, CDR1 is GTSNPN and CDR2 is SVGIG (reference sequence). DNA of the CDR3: TGTGCCTGGAGCGTATCCAACATCGGGGGCAATCAGCCCCAGCATTTT. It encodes CAWSVSNIGGNQPQHF.

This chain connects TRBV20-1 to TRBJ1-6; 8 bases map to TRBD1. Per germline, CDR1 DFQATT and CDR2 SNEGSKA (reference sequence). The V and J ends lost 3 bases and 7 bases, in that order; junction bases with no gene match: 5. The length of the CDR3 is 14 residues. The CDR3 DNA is TGCAGTGCTAGTTACCAGGGGGCGAATTCACCCCTCCACTTT. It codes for CSASYQGANSPLHF.

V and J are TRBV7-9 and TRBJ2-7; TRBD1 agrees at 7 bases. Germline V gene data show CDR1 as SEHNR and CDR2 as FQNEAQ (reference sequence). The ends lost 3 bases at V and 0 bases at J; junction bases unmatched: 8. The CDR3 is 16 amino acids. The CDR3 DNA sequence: TGTGCCAGCAGCTTTCTATCCGGGACAGCCTCCTACGAGCAGTACTTC. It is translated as CASSFLSGTASYEQYF.

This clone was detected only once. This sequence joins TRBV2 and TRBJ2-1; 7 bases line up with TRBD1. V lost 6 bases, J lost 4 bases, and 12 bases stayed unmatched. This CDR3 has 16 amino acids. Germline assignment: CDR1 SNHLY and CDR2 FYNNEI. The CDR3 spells CASRENTGVLYNEQFF. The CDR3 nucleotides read TGTGCCAGCAGGGAGAACACAGGGGTTCTATACAATGAGCAGTTCTTC.

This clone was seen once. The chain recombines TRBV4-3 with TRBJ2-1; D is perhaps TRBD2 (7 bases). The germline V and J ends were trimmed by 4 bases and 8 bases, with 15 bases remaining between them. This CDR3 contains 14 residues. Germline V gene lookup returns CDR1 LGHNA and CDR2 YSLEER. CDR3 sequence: CASSPFGGGYEQFF. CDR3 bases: TGCGCCAGCAGCCCCTTTGGGGGGGGCTATGAGCAGTTCTTC.

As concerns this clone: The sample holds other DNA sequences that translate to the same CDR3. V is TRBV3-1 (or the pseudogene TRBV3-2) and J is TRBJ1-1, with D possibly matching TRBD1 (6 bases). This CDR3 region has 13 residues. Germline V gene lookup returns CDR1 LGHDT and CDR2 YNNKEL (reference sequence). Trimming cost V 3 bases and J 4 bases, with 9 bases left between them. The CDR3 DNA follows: TGTGCCAGCAGCCACAGGGGATCCACTGAAGCTTTCTTT. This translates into CASSHRGSTEAFF.

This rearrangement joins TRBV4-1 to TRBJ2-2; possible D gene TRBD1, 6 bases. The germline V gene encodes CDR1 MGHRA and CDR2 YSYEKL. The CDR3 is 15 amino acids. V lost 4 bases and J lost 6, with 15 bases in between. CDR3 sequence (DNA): TGCGCCAGCAGCCTCCAACAGGGTTCACCCGGGGAGCTGTTTTTT. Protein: CASSLQQGSPGELFF.

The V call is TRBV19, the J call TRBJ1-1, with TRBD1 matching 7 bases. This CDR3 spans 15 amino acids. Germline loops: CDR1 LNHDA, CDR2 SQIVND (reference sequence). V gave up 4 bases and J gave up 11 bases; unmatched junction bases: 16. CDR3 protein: CASSKQTTGPVSAFF. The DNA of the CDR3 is TGTGCCAGTAGTAAGCAGACGACAGGGCCAGTTTCGGCTTTCTTT.

DNA of the CDR3: TGTGCCAGCAGCGCTGCCGCGGGCCCCAACTACGAGCAGTACTTC. The encoded protein is CASSAAAGPNYEQYF. The chain carries TRBV9 and TRBJ2-7; maybe TRBD2 (5 bases). This CDR3 region has 15 residues. Germline V gene lookup returns CDR1 SGDLS and CDR2 YYNGEE. The V end lost 3 bases, the J end lost 3 bases, and 16 bases lay between the germline ends.

The CDR3 DNA sequence: TGTGCCAGCAGCCAAATGAACACCGGGGAGCTGTTTTTT. As protein: CASSQMNTGELFF. The gene calls are TRBV7-9 and TRBJ2-2; D gene unclear. The CDR3 runs to 13 residues. V was cut by 5 bases and J by 1 base, with 5 bases left in between. Germline loops: CDR1 SEHNR, CDR2 FQNEAQ (reference sequence).

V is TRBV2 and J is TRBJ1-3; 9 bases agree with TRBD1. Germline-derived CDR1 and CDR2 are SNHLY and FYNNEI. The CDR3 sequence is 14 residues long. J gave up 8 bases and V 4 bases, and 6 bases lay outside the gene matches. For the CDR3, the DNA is TGTGCCAGCAGTGTTACGACAGGGGGATACACCATATATTTT. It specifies CASSVTTGGYTIYF.

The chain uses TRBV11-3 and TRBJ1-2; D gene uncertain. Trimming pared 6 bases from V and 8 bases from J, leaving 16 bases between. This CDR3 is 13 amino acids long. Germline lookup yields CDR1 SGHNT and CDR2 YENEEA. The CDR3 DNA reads TGTGCCAGCAGTGAACGACCGGGTAACGGCTACACCTTC. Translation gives CASSERPGNGYTF.

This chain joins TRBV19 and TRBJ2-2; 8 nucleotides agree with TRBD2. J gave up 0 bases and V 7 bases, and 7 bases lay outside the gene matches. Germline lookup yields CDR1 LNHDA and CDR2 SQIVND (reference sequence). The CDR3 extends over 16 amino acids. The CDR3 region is CASTLRAGANTGELFF. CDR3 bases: TGTGCCAGTACCCTAAGAGCGGGGGCGAACACCGGGGAGCTGTTTTTT.

The CDR3 DNA reads as TGTGCCAGCACCCGAGGGTCGACAGGGAGAGATGAAAAACTGTTTTTT. It specifies CASTRGSTGRDEKLFF. This chain links TRBV7-9 with TRBJ1-4; 7 bases align to TRBD1. CDR1 is SEHNR, CDR2 FQNEAQ, per germline (reference sequence). The CDR3 totals 16 residues. V lost 7 bases and J lost 6; bases outside the gene matches: 14. The variable domain in full, completed from reference TRBV7-9 and TRBJ1-4, reads DTGVSQNPRHKITKRGQNVTFRCDPISEHNRLYWYRQTLGQGPEFLTYFQNEAQLEKSRLLSDRFSAERPKGSFSTLEIQRTEQGDSAMYLCASTRGSTGRDEKLFFGSGTQLSVL.

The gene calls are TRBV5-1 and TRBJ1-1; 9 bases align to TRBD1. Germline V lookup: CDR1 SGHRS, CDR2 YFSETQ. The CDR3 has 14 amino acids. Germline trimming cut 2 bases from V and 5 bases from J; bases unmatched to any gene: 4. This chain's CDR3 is CASSFRQGGTEAFF. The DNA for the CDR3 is TGCGCCAGCAGCTTCCGACAGGGGGGAACTGAAGCTTTCTTT.

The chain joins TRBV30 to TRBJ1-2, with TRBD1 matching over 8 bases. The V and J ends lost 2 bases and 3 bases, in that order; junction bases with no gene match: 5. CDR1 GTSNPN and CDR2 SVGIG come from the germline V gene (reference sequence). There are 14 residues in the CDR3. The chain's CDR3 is CAWSRTGRYYGYTF. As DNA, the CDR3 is TGTGCCTGGAGTCGGACAGGGAGGTACTATGGCTACACCTTC.

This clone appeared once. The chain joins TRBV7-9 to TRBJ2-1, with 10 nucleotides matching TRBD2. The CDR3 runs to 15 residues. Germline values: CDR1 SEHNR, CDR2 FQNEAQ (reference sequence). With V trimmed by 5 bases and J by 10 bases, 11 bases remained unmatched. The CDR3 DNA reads TGTGCCAGCAGCAACACCGGGACTAGCGTCGGGGAGCAGTTCTTC. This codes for CASSNTGTSVGEQFF.

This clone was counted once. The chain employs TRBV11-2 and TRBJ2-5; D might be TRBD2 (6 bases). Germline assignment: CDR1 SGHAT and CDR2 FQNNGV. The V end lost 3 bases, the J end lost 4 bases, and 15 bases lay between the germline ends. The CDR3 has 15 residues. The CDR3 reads CASSLAGPALETQYF. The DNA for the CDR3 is TGTGCCAGCAGCTTGGCGGGGCCGGCCCTAGAGACCCAGTACTTC.

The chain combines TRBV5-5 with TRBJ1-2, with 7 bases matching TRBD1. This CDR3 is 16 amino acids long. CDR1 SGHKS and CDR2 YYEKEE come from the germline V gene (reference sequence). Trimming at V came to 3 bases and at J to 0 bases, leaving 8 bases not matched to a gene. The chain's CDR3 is CASSWGQRESNYGYTF. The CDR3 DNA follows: TGTGCCAGCAGCTGGGGACAGCGGGAGTCTAACTATGGCTACACCTTC.